These 32 T cell receptor beta chains were all obtained from the same sample, sequenced in a study of cytomegalovirus exposure and HLA in healthy donors. PCR primers comprised 60 Vbeta and 13 Jbeta primers. The method was immunoSEQ multiplex PCR; TCRdb's version includes in-frame clones alone and lacks a portion of them. The data contain some 170,000 clones, more than 75% of them seen just once; the ten biggest clones take up more than 0.9%. The sequenced sample consisted of PBMCs. These receptors originate from a girl aged 2 to 9 in good health and CMV-seropositive.

This chain connects TRBV4-2 to TRBJ1-3; D is ambiguous. Germline CDR1 is LGHNA and CDR2 is YNFKEQ. With 1 base removed from V and 8 bases from J, the gap between germline ends came to 12 bases. The CDR3 contains 14 residues. CDR3 in amino acids: CASSQAEEVDTIYF. CDR3 DNA: TGTGCCAGCAGCCAAGCCGAGGAAGTTGACACCATATATTTT.

V gene TRBV28 combines with J gene TRBJ2-1; D is ambiguous. Germline V CDR1 and CDR2: MDHEN, SYDVKM. There are 14 residues in the CDR3. V lost 6 bases and J lost 3, with 12 bases in between. The chain's CDR3 is CASRFRHHYNEQFF. Here the CDR3 DNA reads TGTGCCAGCAGGTTCAGACATCACTACAATGAGCAGTTCTTC.

The rearrangement joins TRBV4-1 to TRBJ1-2; 8 bases line up with TRBD1. This CDR3 region has 13 residues. Germline CDR1 is MGHRA and CDR2 is YSYEKL. J lost 8 bases, V lost 6 bases, and 8 bases had no gene match. This chain's CDR3 is CASRPGGVGGYTF. The DNA of the CDR3 is TGCGCCAGCAGGCCAGGGGGCGTAGGGGGCTACACCTTC.

The V call is TRBV4-1, the J call TRBJ1-2; 10 nucleotides line up with TRBD1. Trimming removed 7 bases from V and 7 bases from J; junction bases left unmatched: 12. CDR1 is MGHRA and CDR2 is YSYEKL in the germline V gene. CDR3 length equals 15 residues. The CDR3 sequence is CASTIRSGQGVGYTF. The DNA of the CDR3 is TGCGCCAGCACCATAAGGTCCGGACAGGGGGTTGGCTACACCTTC.

The gene calls are TRBV10-1 and TRBJ1-1; TRBD1 matches 8 bases. After removal of 5 bases from V and 4 bases from J, the junction contained 6 bases not matched to a gene. Germline CDR1 WNHNN, CDR2 SYGVQD (reference sequence). The CDR3 extends over 14 amino acids. In nucleotides, the CDR3 is TGCGCCAGCAGTAAGGACAGGGCCGGCACTGAAGCTTTCTTT. Translation gives CASSKDRAGTEAFF.

This clone was observed a few times. The V gene is TRBV9, the J gene TRBJ2-4, with a weak D call TRBD2 (5 bases). This CDR3 has 15 amino acids. Trimming removed 0 bases at V and 3 bases at J, with 10 bases between. Per the germline V gene, CDR1 is SGDLS and CDR2 is YYNGEE. The DNA for the CDR3 is TGTGCCAGCAGCGTAGTGGCCAGCGGCAAAAACATTCAGTACTTC. It specifies CASSVVASGKNIQYF.

This chain uses TRBV5-6 with TRBJ2-5; D unclear. Trimming took 0 bases from V and 1 from J, leaving 4 bases between them. The length of the CDR3 is 13 residues. Per the germline V gene, CDR1 is SGHDT and CDR2 is YYEEEE. The CDR3 DNA sequence: TGTGCCAGCAGCTTGGGTAGCCAAGAGACCCAGTACTTC. This codes for CASSLGSQETQYF.

V and J are TRBV5-1 and TRBJ1-4; D might be TRBD1 (5 bases). The germline V gene has CDR1 SGHRS and CDR2 YFSETQ. The V end lost 1 base, the J end lost 5 bases, and 15 bases lay between the germline ends. The CDR3 has 16 amino acids. CDR3 DNA: TGCGCCAGCAGCTTGCCAAACAACCAGGGAAATGAAAAACTGTTTTTT. It specifies CASSLPNNQGNEKLFF.

The J gene is TRBJ2-5, the V gene TRBV28; 8 bases fit TRBD1. The V gene end was trimmed by 6 bases and the J gene end by 1 base; junction bases not matched to a gene: 4. The CDR3 sequence is 14 residues long. In germline, CDR1 is MDHEN, CDR2 SYDVKM. CDR3 DNA sequence: TGTGCCAGCAGACCGGGACAGGCCCAAGAGACCCAGTACTTC. Translated, it gives CASRPGQAQETQYF. The full variable domain, completed using reference TRBV28 and TRBJ2-5, is DVKVTQSSRYLVKRTGEKVFLECVQDMDHENMFWYRQDPGLGLRLIYFSYDVKMKEKGDIPEGYSVSREKKERFSLILESASTNQTSMYLCASRPGQAQETQYFGPGTRLLVL.

The chain employs TRBV19 and TRBJ2-2; D unclear. The CDR3 runs 13 residues. V dropped 8 bases and J dropped 7 bases, with 14 bases sitting between them. CDR1 and CDR2 (germline): LNHDA, SQIVND (reference sequence). The CDR3 nucleotides are TGTGCCAGTTCCCTCCTCCTTAGCGGGGAGCTGTTTTTT. This gives the protein CASSLLLSGELFF.

The gene calls are TRBV28 and TRBJ2-1, with D hard to call. The CDR3 is made up of 11 amino acids. Germline CDR1 reads MDHEN; CDR2 reads SYDVKM. Trimming stripped 3 bases from V and 8 bases from J, with 5 bases between. The CDR3 DNA is TGTGCCAGCAGTTTGACTCATGAGCAGTTCTTC. Translated, it gives CASSLTHEQFF.

V gene TRBV19 combines with J gene TRBJ1-1; no reliable D call. This CDR3 contains 10 residues. Germline V gene lookup returns CDR1 LNHDA and CDR2 SQIVND (reference sequence). Deletions cut 7 bases from V and 6 bases from J, with 6 bases between. Here the CDR3 DNA reads TGTGCCAGTATGGGCGCTGAAGCTTTCTTT. Translation: CASMGAEAFF.

CDR3 in DNA: TGTGCCTGGACTAATCCTTCGGGACAGGGGGCCACCTTC. It translates to CAWTNPSGQGATF. V and J are TRBV30 and TRBJ1-2, with 12 bases identical to TRBD1. The germline gives CDR1 GTSNPN, CDR2 SVGIG (reference sequence). The CDR3 extends over 13 amino acids. V dropped 4 bases and J dropped 13; count of bases not matched to a gene: 10.

This chain uses TRBV30 with TRBJ1-1, with D hard to call. CDR3 size: 16 residues. V was shortened by 3 bases and J by 6 bases, with 23 bases between the two germline ends. Germline CDR1 GTSNPN, CDR2 SVGIG (reference sequence). The CDR3 DNA reads TGTGCCTGGAGGGGCCCCTCGGGGAGAGGTTGGGCTGAAGCTTTCTTT. Translated, it gives CAWRGPSGRGWAEAFF.

The rearrangement uses TRBV19 and TRBJ2-2, with D possibly being TRBD2 (6 bases). The CDR3 consists of 13 residues. V lost 3 bases to trimming and J lost 7 bases, with 9 bases between them. Germline V lookup: CDR1 LNHDA, CDR2 SQIVND (reference sequence). The CDR3 is CASSIGGDGELFF. As DNA, the CDR3 is TGTGCCAGTAGTATCGGGGGAGACGGGGAGCTGTTTTTT. Complete variable domain (other parts from reference TRBV19 and TRBJ2-2): DGGITQSPKYLFRKEGQNVTLSCEQNLNHDAMYWYRQDPGQGLRLIYYSQIVNDFQKGDIAEGYSVSREKKESFPLTVTSAQKNPTAFYLCASSIGGDGELFFGEGSRLTVL.

This chain joins TRBV28 and TRBJ2-5; D is unclear. CDR3 length: 17 residues. CDR1 and CDR2 from the germline V gene are MDHEN and SYDVKM. The germline V and J ends were trimmed by 5 bases and 0 bases, with 19 bases remaining between them. The CDR3 reads CASSTNYGSTYQETQYF. CDR3 coding DNA: TGTGCCAGCAGTACTAATTATGGGTCAACGTACCAAGAGACCCAGTACTTC. The full variable domain, completed using reference TRBV28 and TRBJ2-5, is DVKVTQSSRYLVKRTGEKVFLECVQDMDHENMFWYRQDPGLGLRLIYFSYDVKMKEKGDIPEGYSVSREKKERFSLILESASTNQTSMYLCASSTNYGSTYQETQYFGPGTRLLVL.

The chain links TRBV7-9 to TRBJ1-1; TRBD1 matches 8 bases. This CDR3 has 14 residues. Germline CDR1 and CDR2: SEHNR and FQNEAQ (reference sequence). The junction had 10 bases not matched to a gene; V was cut back by 6 bases and J by 7 bases. The CDR3 sequence: CASRSDRGWSEAFF. The CDR3 region has the DNA TGTGCCAGCAGAAGTGACAGGGGCTGGAGTGAAGCTTTCTTT. The full variable domain, in which reference TRBV7-9 and TRBJ1-1 provide the parts outside the CDR3, is DTGVSQNPRHKITKRGQNVTFRCDPISEHNRLYWYRQTLGQGPEFLTYFQNEAQLEKSRLLSDRFSAERPKGSFSTLEIQRTEQGDSAMYLCASRSDRGWSEAFFGQGTRLTVV.

The chain is built from TRBV28 and TRBJ1-2; 7 nucleotides agree with TRBD1. Per germline, CDR1 MDHEN and CDR2 SYDVKM. V trimming: 4 bases; J trimming: 7 bases; junction bases outside the gene matches: 3. The CDR3 totals 12 residues. CDR3 DNA: TGTGCCAGCAGTTCGACAGGGCCTGGCTACACCTTC. It yields the protein CASSSTGPGYTF.

This chain joins TRBV30 and TRBJ1-6; 7 bases fit TRBD1. With V trimmed by 5 bases and J by 5 bases, 6 bases remained unmatched. The CDR3 consists of 14 residues. CDR1 GTSNPN and CDR2 SVGIG come from the germline V gene (reference sequence). The CDR3, as DNA: TGTGCCTGGGCCGCCGGGACAGATAATTCACCCCTCCACTTT. Translating it yields CAWAAGTDNSPLHF.

J is TRBJ2-3 and V is TRBV5-1; 8 nucleotides match TRBD2. The CDR3 contains 15 residues. V gave up 4 bases and J gave up 0 bases; unmatched junction bases: 4. CDR1 is SGHRS and CDR2 is YFSETQ in the germline V gene. CDR3 region: CASSSTSGSTDTQYF. The DNA for the CDR3 is TGCGCCAGCAGCAGCACTAGCGGTAGCACAGATACGCAGTATTTT.

V usage is TRBV29-1 and J usage is TRBJ1-2; tentative D call: TRBD1 (5 bases). From germline, CDR1 is SQVTM and CDR2 ANQGSEA. V was cut by 8 bases and J by 4 bases, with 14 bases left in between. This CDR3 has 12 amino acids. This CDR3 reads CSFTGSSYGYTF. CDR3 bases: TGCAGCTTTACAGGTTCTTCCTATGGCTACACCTTC. Looking up the rest from reference TRBV29-1 and TRBJ1-2 gives the full variable domain: SAVISQKPSRDICQRGTSLTIQCQVDSQVTMMFWYRQQPGQSLTLIATANQGSEATYESGFVIDKFPISRPNLTFSTLTVSNMSPEDSSIYLCSFTGSSYGYTFGSGTRLTVV.

This chain links TRBV6-5 with TRBJ2-7; a weak D match, TRBD1 (6 bases). Germline V gene data show CDR1 as MNHEY and CDR2 as SVGAGI. The V gene lost 5 bases and the J gene lost 7 bases, with 12 bases spanning the gap. The CDR3 loop spans 12 amino acids. CDR3 nucleotide sequence: TGTGCCAGCAGTAACAGGGAACTTGAGCAGTACTTC. Its protein is CASSNRELEQYF.

This rearrangement joins TRBV5-6 to TRBJ2-4, with D unclear. The CDR3 loop spans 13 amino acids. Germline CDR1 SGHDT, CDR2 YYEEEE. Trimming pared 2 bases from V and 0 bases from J, leaving 3 bases between. The CDR3: CASSFLAKNIQYF. The CDR3 DNA follows: TGTGCCAGCAGCTTTCTAGCCAAAAACATTCAGTACTTC.

This clone was detected only a few times. CDR3 sequence (DNA): TGTGCCAGCAGTTTGACAGAACTCTACGAGCAGTACTTC. Its translation: CASSLTELYEQYF. The V gene is TRBV27, the J gene TRBJ2-7, with a tentative D call TRBD1 (5 bases). Germline V CDR1 and CDR2: MNHEY, SMNVEV (reference sequence). V gave up 3 bases and J gave up 3 bases, with 9 bases separating them. CDR3 length: 13 amino acids.

CDR3 nucleotides: TGTGCCAGCATTGGATTAGCTGGGACTGAAGCTTTCTTT. This sequence encodes CASIGLAGTEAFF. The chain carries TRBV27 and TRBJ1-1, with D unclear. Per germline, CDR1 MNHEY and CDR2 SMNVEV (reference sequence). V was pared by 7 bases and J by 5 bases, with 14 bases between. The CDR3 is 13 amino acids.

The V gene is TRBV2, the J gene TRBJ2-5; D may be TRBD2 (5 bases). This CDR3 is built from 14 residues. Germline loops: CDR1 SNHLY, CDR2 FYNNEI. V lost 3 bases to trimming and J lost 4 bases, with 12 bases between them. For the CDR3, the DNA is TGTGCCAGCAGTGAGATCCGGGGAGCAGAGACCCAGTACTTC. It translates to CASSEIRGAETQYF.

The V gene is TRBV27, the J gene TRBJ2-3; 10 nucleotides line up with TRBD2. Germline CDR1 reads MNHEY; CDR2 reads SMNVEV (reference sequence). J lost 4 bases, V lost 7 bases, and 14 bases had no gene match. The CDR3 spans 17 residues. As DNA, the CDR3 is TGTGCCAGCACCACTCGCCGAGCGGGAGGGCTTTCAGATACGCAGTATTTT. Translation: CASTTRRAGGLSDTQYF.

The chain links TRBV25-1 to TRBJ2-5; 10 bases are a match to TRBD1. Germline CDR1 is MGHDK and CDR2 is SYGVNS. V lost 4 bases and J lost 7; bases outside the gene matches: 3. CDR3 length: 13 amino acids. CDR3 residues: CASSGQGAPTQYF. The CDR3 nucleotides are TGTGCCAGCAGTGGACAGGGGGCGCCGACCCAGTACTTC.

CDR3 region: CASRRTGVSNQPQHF. The CDR3 nucleotides read TGTGCCAGCAGGAGGACAGGGGTAAGCAATCAGCCCCAGCATTTT. The gene calls are TRBV28 and TRBJ1-5, with 9 bases fitting TRBD1. Unmatched junction bases numbered 4, after V lost 6 bases and J lost 1 base. There are 15 residues in the CDR3. Per germline, CDR1 MDHEN and CDR2 SYDVKM. Full variable domain (outside the CDR3, taken from reference TRBV28 and TRBJ1-5): DVKVTQSSRYLVKRTGEKVFLECVQDMDHENMFWYRQDPGLGLRLIYFSYDVKMKEKGDIPEGYSVSREKKERFSLILESASTNQTSMYLCASRRTGVSNQPQHFGDGTRLSIL.

This chain joins TRBV4-1 and TRBJ1-1; D is unclear. Germline V gives CDR1 MGHRA, CDR2 YSYEKL. This CDR3 comprises 13 residues. With 1 base removed from V and 6 bases from J, the gap between germline ends came to 9 bases. This chain's CDR3 is CASSQVPESEAFF. The CDR3 DNA reads TGCGCCAGCAGCCAAGTCCCTGAGTCTGAAGCTTTCTTT.

V gene TRBV21-1 combines with J gene TRBJ2-1; the D call of TRBD2 is as the table states it, not checked on the DNA. TRBV21-1 counts as a pseudogene. The CDR3 extends over 14 amino acids. CDR3 nucleotide sequence: TGTGCCAGCAGCAAAGTCAGGCGGGCGAATGAGCAGTTCTTC. Translation: CASSKVRRANEQFF.

This clone was seen just once. The rearrangement uses TRBV13 and TRBJ2-7; D is undetermined. The germline V and J ends were trimmed by 4 bases and 5 bases, with 15 bases remaining between them. The germline CDR1 and CDR2 sequences are PRHDT and FYEKMQ (reference sequence). The CDR3 length is 14 residues. CDR3: CASSSWPSLDEQYF. The CDR3 bases are TGTGCCAGCAGCTCCTGGCCCTCGCTTGACGAGCAGTACTTC.